This TCR beta chain was sequenced for a study of T cells in Graves' hyperthyroidism and ophthalmopathy. V shed 4 bases and J shed 4 bases, with 10 bases lying between them. The germline CDR1 and CDR2 sequences are MNHNS and SASEGT. The CDR3 runs 13 residues. Each patient was aged 18 to 65 and had newly diagnosed hyperthyroidism of under 2 months' duration. Orbital computed tomography, thyroid ultrasound, serum thyroxine and TRAb, and clinical symptoms together informed the diagnoses. Amplified regions were TCR beta CDR3 sequences from RNA transcripts. The HTBI primer set served for first-round RT-PCR of the TCR CDR3. Via MiXCR, TCRdb re-called the multiplex PCR reads, giving one row per CDR3 protein. The table includes 500,000 to 700,000 distinct CDR3 sequences, 15% to 20% detected once.

This chain connects TRBV6-1 to TRBJ1-2; D uncertain. Sequencing used blood. The source is a woman under 30 with Graves' hyperthyroidism. The CDR3 DNA is TGTGCCAGCAGTGGGCCGTTGGGCTATGGCTACACCTTC. It is translated as CASSGPLGYGYTF.